This TCR beta chain was identified during a study of cytomegalovirus exposure and HLA in healthy donors. General study results and limits: Presence/absence analyses assumed roughly uniform sequencing depth across donors, which may not hold. Previous analysis showed most TCR beta V segments were productive about 90% or about 30% of the time. A later analysis showed TCR association rates differing by HLA locus, peaking at DRB1 and lowest at HLA-C.

V lost 6 bases to trimming and J lost 5 bases, with 8 bases between them. This CDR3 comprises 13 residues. CDR1 SGHVS and CDR2 FQNEAQ come from the germline V gene. Note on this clone: Antigen specificity is unknown.

The primer mix had 60 Vbeta and 13 Jbeta primers. Here immunoSEQ multiplex PCR was the method, and the copy in TCRdb shows in-frame clones only, minus some. With 20,000 to 25,000 clones in the sample, the ten largest clones hold 17%. The genes are TRBV7-8 and TRBJ1-6, with D unclear. Material: PBMCs. This receptor was obtained from a male donor in good health and CMV-seropositive. The CDR3 DNA reads as TGTGCCAGCAGGAACGTAGATAATTCACCCCTCCACTTT. Protein: CASRNVDNSPLHF. The complete variable domain, with remaining parts taken from reference TRBV7-8 and TRBJ1-6, reads GAGVSQSPRYKVAKRGQDVALRCDPISGHVSLFWYQQALGQGPEFLTYFQNEAQLDKSGLPSDRFFAERPEGSVSTLKIQRTQQEDSAVYLCASRNVDNSPLHFGNGTRLTVT.